This TCR beta chain was identified during a study of shared clonotypes between healthy human individuals. Authors' data handling: Junction-only sequences without quality scores were provided by ImmunoSEQ, so filtering was different. Assay: immunoSEQ multiplex PCR; the TCRdb copy retains only in-frame clones and omits some. V and J calls and clone size follow that table, whereas D and trimming were derived from the DNA. Of about 490,000 clones listed, about 82% are singletons. CDR3 length equals 13 residues. The germline V gene encodes CDR1 MNHNS and CDR2 SASEGT. J lost 10 bases, V lost 7 bases, and 3 bases had no gene match.

This TCR was sampled from a woman in her forties in good health. Some clones in this sample may be carry-over from other donors' samples. The sample consisted of PBMCs. The chain joins TRBV6-1 to TRBJ2-1; 14 nucleotides agree with TRBD2. CDR3 sequence: CASMTSGREEQFF. The CDR3 DNA reads as TGTGCCAGCATGACTAGCGGGAGGGAGGAGCAGTTCTTC.